This T cell receptor (beta chain) was captured in a study of post-analysis software for immune sequencing data. General observations from the study: Several TRBV segments, TRBV5-6, TRBV5-1 and TRBV20-1 among them, were found more frequent in patients than controls.

Germline assignment: CDR1 SGHRS and CDR2 YFSETQ. V shed 0 bases and J shed 1 base, with 20 bases lying between them. The CDR3 sequence is 19 residues long. In the case of this clonotype: Its antigen is as yet unknown.

Built from TCR beta cDNA, the libraries had unique molecular identifiers in them. Researchers reported 400,000 to 600,000 cDNA molecules coming from approximately 0.95 to 9.8 million T cells. TCRdb reprocessed the PCR reads via MiXCR and lists one record per CDR3 protein. The data show about 560,000 distinct CDR3 sequences, with 44% seen just once and over 1.5% held by the top ten. The source of this sequence is a girl between 10 and 17 years old with multiple sclerosis. Source material: blood. The chain uses TRBV5-1 and TRBJ1-5; D not resolved. CDR3 protein: CASSLEMGGVWESNQPQHF. CDR3 DNA sequence: TGCGCCAGCAGCTTGGAAATGGGAGGCGTTTGGGAAAGCAATCAGCCCCAGCATTTT.